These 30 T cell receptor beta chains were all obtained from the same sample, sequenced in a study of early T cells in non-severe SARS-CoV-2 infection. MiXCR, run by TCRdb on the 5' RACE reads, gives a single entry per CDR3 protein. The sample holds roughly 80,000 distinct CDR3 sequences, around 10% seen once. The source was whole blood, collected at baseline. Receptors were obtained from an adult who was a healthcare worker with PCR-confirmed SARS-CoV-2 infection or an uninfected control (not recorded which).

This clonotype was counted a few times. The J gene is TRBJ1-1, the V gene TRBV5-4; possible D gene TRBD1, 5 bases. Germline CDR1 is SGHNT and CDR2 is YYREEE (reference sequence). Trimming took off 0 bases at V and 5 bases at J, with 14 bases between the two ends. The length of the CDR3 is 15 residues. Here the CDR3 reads CASSLAGGLKTEAFF. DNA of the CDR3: TGTGCCAGCAGCTTGGCCGGGGGTCTTAAAACTGAAGCTTTCTTT.

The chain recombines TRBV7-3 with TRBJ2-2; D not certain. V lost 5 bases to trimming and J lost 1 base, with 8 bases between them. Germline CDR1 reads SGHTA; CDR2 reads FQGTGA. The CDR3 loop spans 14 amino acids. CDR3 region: CASSPWGNTGELFF. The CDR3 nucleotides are TGTGCCAGCAGCCCCTGGGGGAACACCGGGGAGCTGTTTTTT.

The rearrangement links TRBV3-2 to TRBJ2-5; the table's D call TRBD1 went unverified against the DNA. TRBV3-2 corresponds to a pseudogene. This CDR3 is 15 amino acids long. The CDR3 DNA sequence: TGTGCCAGCAGCCAAGACCCGGGACCCTCAGAGACCCAGTACTTC. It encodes CASSQDPGPSETQYF.

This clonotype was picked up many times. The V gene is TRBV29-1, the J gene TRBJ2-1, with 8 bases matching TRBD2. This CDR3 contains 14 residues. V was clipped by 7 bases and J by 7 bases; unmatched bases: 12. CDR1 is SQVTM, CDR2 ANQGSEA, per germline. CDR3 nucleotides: TGCAGCGCTTCGCCGGGACTAGAGCCTAATGAGCAGTTCTTC. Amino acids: CSASPGLEPNEQFF.

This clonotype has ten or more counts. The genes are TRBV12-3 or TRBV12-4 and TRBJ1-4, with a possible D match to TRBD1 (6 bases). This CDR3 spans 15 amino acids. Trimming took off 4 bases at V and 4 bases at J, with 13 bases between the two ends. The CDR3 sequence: CASSSSRGGNEKLFF. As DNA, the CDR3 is TGTGCCAGCAGTTCTTCCCGAGGGGGTAATGAAAAACTGTTTTTT.

DNA of the CDR3: TGCGCCAGCAGCTTGGGGCAAGGTCTGAACACTGAAGCTTTCTTT. Its translation is CASSLGQGLNTEAFF. The chain recombines TRBV5-1 with TRBJ1-1; no reliable D call. CDR1 is SGHRS, CDR2 YFSETQ, per germline. CDR3 length: 15 amino acids. V lost 0 bases, J lost 0 bases, and 9 bases lay in between.

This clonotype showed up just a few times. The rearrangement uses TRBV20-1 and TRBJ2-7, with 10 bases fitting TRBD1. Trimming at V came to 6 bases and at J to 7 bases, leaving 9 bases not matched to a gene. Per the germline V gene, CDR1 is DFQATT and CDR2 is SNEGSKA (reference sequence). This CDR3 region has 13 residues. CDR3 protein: CSAGTGDMREQYF. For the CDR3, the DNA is TGCAGTGCGGGGACAGGGGATATGAGGGAGCAGTACTTC.

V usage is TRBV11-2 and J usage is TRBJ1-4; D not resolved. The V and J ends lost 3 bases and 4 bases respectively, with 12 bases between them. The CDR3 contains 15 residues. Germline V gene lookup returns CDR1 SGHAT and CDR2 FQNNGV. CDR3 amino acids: CASSLYTPFNEKLFF. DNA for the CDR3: TGTGCCAGCAGCTTGTACACGCCCTTTAATGAAAAACTGTTTTTT.

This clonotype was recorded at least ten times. The CDR3 loop reads CASSVGLGRSQETQYF. The CDR3 region has the DNA TGTGCCAGCAGTGTGGGGCTTGGACGCAGCCAAGAGACCCAGTACTTC. J is TRBJ2-5 and V is TRBV6-1; TRBD1 is a possible D gene (5 bases). The CDR3 is 16 amino acids. With 4 bases removed from V and 1 base from J, the gap between germline ends came to 16 bases. Per the germline V gene, CDR1 is MNHNS and CDR2 is SASEGT.

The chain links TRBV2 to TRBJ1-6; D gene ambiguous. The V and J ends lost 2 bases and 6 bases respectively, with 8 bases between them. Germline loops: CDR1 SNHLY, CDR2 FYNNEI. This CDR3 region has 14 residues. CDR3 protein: CASSERTGNSPLHF. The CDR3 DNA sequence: TGTGCCAGCAGTGAAAGGACGGGTAATTCACCCCTCCACTTT.

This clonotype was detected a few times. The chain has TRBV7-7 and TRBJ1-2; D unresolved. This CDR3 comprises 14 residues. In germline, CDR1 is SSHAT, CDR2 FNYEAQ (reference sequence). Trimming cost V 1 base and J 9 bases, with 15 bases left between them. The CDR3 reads CASSLVSSDRRYTF. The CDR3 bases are TGTGCCAGCAGCTTAGTTAGCAGTGATCGGCGCTACACCTTC.

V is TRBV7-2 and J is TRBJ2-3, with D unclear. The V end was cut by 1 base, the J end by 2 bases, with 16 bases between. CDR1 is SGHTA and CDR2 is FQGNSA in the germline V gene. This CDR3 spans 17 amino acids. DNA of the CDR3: TGTGCCAGCAGCTTAGGAGAGTTGGGGATTTTCACAGATACGCAGTATTTT. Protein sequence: CASSLGELGIFTDTQYF.

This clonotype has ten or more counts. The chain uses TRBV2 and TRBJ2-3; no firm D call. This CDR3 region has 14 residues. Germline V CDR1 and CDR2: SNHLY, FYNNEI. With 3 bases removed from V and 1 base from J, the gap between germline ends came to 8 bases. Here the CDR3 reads CASSDKRGTDTQYF. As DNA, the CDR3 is TGTGCCAGCAGTGATAAGAGAGGCACAGATACGCAGTATTTT.

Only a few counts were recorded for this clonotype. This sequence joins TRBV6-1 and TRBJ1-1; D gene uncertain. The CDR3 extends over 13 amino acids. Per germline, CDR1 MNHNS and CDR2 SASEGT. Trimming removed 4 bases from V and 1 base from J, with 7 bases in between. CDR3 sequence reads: CASSVKRNTEAFF. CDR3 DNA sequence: TGTGCCAGCAGTGTAAAGCGGAACACTGAAGCTTTCTTT.

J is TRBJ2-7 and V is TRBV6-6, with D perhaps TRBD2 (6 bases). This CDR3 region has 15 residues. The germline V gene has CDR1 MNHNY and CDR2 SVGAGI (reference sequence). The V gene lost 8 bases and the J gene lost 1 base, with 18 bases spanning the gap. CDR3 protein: CASGFTRAGSYEQYF. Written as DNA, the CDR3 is TGTGCCAGCGGCTTCACTAGGGCGGGGTCCTACGAGCAGTACTTC.

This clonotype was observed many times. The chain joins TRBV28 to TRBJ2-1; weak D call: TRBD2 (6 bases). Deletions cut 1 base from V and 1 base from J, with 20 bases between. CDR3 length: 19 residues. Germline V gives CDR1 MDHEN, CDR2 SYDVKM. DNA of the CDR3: TGTGCCAGCAGTTTATATGCCCGGGTGGGGAGGCAATCCTACAATGAGCAGTTCTTC. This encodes CASSLYARVGRQSYNEQFF.

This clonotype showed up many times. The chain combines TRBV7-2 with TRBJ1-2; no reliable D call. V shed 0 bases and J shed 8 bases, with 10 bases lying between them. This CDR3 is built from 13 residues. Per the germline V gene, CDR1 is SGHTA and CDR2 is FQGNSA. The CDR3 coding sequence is TGTGCCAGCAGCTTAGCGAGAACAGACGGCTACACCTTC. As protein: CASSLARTDGYTF.

The CDR3: CASSLHSFGANVLTF. CDR3 DNA: TGTGCCAGCAGTTTACACAGTTTTGGGGCCAACGTCCTGACTTTC. The genes are TRBV28 and TRBJ2-6, with D uncertain. Trimming removed 2 bases at V and 3 bases at J, with 8 bases between. Germline values: CDR1 MDHEN, CDR2 SYDVKM. CDR3 size: 15 residues. Drawing the rest from reference TRBV28 and TRBJ2-6, the complete variable domain is DVKVTQSSRYLVKRTGEKVFLECVQDMDHENMFWYRQDPGLGLRLIYFSYDVKMKEKGDIPEGYSVSREKKERFSLILESASTNQTSMYLCASSLHSFGANVLTFGAGSRLTVL.

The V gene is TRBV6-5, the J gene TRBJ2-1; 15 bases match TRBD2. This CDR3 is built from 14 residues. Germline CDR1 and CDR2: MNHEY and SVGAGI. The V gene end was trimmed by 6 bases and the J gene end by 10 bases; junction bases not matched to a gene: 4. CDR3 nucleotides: TGTGCCAGCAGACGGACTAGCGGGGGGGCCGAGCAGTTCTTC. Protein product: CASRRTSGGAEQFF.

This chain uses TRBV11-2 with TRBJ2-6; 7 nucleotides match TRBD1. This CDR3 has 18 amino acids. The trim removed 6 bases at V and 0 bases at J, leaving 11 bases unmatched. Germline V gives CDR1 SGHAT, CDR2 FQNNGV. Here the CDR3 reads CASSSTGQSFSGANVLTF. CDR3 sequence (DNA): TGTGCCAGCAGTTCTACGGGACAGTCCTTCTCTGGGGCCAACGTCCTGACTTTC.

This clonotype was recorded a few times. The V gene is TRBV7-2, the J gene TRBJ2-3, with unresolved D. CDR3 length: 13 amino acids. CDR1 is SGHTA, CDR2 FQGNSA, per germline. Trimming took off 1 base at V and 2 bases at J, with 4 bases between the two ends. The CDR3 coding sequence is TGTGCCAGCAGCTTAGACTACACAGATACGCAGTATTTT. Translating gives CASSLDYTDTQYF.

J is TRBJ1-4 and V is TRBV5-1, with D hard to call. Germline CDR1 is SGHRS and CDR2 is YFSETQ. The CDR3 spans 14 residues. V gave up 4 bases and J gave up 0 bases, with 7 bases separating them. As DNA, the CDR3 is TGCGCCAGCAGCCCGGGTACAACTAATGAAAAACTGTTTTTT. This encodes CASSPGTTNEKLFF.

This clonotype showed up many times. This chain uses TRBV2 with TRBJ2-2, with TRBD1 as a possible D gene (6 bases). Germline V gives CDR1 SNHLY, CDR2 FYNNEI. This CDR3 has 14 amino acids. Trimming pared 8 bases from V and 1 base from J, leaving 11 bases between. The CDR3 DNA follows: TGTGCCAGCTCTGGACAGTTGAACACCGGGGAGCTGTTTTTT. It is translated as CASSGQLNTGELFF.

CDR3 DNA sequence: TGTGCCAGTAGTAATGTGGGCAAGTACAATGAAAAACTGTTTTTT. It translates to CASSNVGKYNEKLFF. The genes are TRBV19 and TRBJ1-4; D unresolved. Germline CDR1 LNHDA, CDR2 SQIVND (reference sequence). The CDR3 has 15 amino acids. Trimming stripped 4 bases from V and 5 bases from J, with 14 bases between.

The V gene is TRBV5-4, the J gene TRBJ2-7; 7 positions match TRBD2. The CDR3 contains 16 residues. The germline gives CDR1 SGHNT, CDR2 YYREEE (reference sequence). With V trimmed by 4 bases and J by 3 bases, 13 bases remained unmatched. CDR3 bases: TGTGCCAGCAGCCCGGGGCCCCTAGCGGCAAACTACGAGCAGTACTTC. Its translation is CASSPGPLAANYEQYF.

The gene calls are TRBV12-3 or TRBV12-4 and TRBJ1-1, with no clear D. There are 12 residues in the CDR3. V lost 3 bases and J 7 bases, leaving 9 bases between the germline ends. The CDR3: CASSLRQNEAFF. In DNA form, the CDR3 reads TGTGCCAGCAGTTTGCGGCAGAATGAAGCTTTCTTT.

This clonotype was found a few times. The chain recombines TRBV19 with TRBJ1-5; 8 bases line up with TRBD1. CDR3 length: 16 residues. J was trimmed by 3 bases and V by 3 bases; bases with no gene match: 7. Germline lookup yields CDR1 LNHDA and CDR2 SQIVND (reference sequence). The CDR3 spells CASSIAYRGNNQPQHF. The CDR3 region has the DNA TGTGCCAGTAGTATTGCGTACAGGGGGAACAATCAGCCCCAGCATTTT. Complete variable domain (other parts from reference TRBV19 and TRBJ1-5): DGGITQSPKYLFRKEGQNVTLSCEQNLNHDAMYWYRQDPGQGLRLIYYSQIVNDFQKGDIAEGYSVSREKKESFPLTVTSAQKNPTAFYLCASSIAYRGNNQPQHFGDGTRLSIL.

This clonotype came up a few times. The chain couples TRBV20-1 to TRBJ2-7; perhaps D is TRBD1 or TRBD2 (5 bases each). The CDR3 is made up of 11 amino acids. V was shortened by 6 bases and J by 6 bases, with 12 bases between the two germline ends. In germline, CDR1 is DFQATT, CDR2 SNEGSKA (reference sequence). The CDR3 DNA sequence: TGCAGTGCGGCCCAGGGACCCGAGCAGTACTTC. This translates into CSAAQGPEQYF.

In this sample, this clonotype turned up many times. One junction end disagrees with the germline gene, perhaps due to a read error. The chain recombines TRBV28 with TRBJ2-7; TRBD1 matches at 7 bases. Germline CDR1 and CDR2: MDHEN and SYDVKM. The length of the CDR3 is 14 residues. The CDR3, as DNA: TGTGCCAGCAGCCCTCCGGGACAGCGACAAAATAATACCTTC. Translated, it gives CASSPPGQRQNNTF.

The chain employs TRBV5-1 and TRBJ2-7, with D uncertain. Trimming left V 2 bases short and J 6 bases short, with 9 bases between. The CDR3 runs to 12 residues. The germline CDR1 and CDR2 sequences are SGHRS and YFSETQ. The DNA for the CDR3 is TGCGCCAGCAGCTTTTCGTCTGGCGAGCAGTACTTC. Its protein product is CASSFSSGEQYF.